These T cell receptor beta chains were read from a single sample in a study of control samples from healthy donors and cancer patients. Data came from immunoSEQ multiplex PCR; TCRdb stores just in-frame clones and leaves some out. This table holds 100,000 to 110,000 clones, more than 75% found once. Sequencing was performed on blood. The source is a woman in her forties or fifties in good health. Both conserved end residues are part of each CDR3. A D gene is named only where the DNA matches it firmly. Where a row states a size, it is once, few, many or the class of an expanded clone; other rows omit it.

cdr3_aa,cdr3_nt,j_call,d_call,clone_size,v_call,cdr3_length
CASSVAEGGAFF,TGTGCCAGCAGCGTAGCAGAAGGGGGAGCTTTCTTT,TRBJ1-1,-,once,TRBV9,12
CASSLGLGLLSYEQYF,TGCGCCAGCAGCTTGGGCCTAGGACTCCTTTCCTACGAGCAGTACTTC,TRBJ2-7,-,once,TRBV5-1,16
CASSFLPGQGTTGELFF,TGTGCCAGCAGCTTCCTCCCGGGACAGGGCACCACCGGGGAGCTGTTTTTT,TRBJ2-2,TRBD1,few,TRBV5-4,17
CAWNLGSLSTDTQYF,TGTGCCTGGAATCTCGGGTCCCTTAGCACAGATACGCAGTATTTT,TRBJ2-3,-,-,TRBV30,15
CARRGKGVTYNSPLHF,TGCGCCAGGAGAGGTAAAGGGGTTACCTATAATTCACCCCTCCACTTT,TRBJ1-6,-,once,TRBV10-1,16
CASSLGHQREGTQYF,TGCGCCAGCAGTTTGGGACACCAGCGGGAGGGTACGCAGTATTTT,TRBJ2-3,TRBD2,-,TRBV5-1,15
CASSAVPSRETQYF,TGTGCCAGCAGCGCAGTTCCTTCGAGGGAGACCCAGTACTTC,TRBJ2-5,-,-,TRBV9,14
CASSQVRETQYF,TGTGCCAGCAGCCAAGTGCGGGAGACCCAGTACTTC,TRBJ2-5,-,-,TRBV3-1/TRBV3-2,12
CASSYQTGPYGYTF,TGTGCCAGCAGTTACCAGACAGGTCCCTATGGCTACACCTTC,TRBJ1-2,-,-,TRBV6-5,14
CASSSGTSGMRTQYF,TGTGCCAGTAGCAGCGGGACTAGCGGGATGCGTACGCAGTATTTT,TRBJ2-3,TRBD2,-,TRBV19,15
CASSLGSNNYGYTF,TGTGCCAGCAGCTTGGGCAGCAATAACTATGGCTACACCTTC,TRBJ1-2,-,-,TRBV5-8,14
CAWSVGLAGTGELFF,TGTGCCTGGAGTGTTGGTCTAGCGGGAACCGGGGAGCTGTTTTTT,TRBJ2-2,TRBD2,-,TRBV30,15
CASSSQGETQYF,TGTGCCAGCAGCTCCCAGGGAGAGACCCAGTACTTC,TRBJ2-5,-,-,TRBV11-3,12
CAWSERGSQPQHF,TGTGCCTGGAGTGAACGGGGCAGCCAGCCCCAGCATTTT,TRBJ1-5,-,-,TRBV30,13
CAWSVLSGRQSYEQYF,TGTGCCTGGAGTGTACTATCGGGGAGGCAGTCCTACGAGCAGTACTTC,TRBJ2-7,-,-,TRBV30,16
CALTRQTTYEQYF,TGTGCCTTGACCCGACAGACGACCTACGAGCAGTACTTC,TRBJ2-7,-,once,TRBV30,13
CASSQGGGSGDTQYF,TGTGCCAGCAGCCAAGGGGGTGGTAGTGGAGATACGCAGTATTTT,TRBJ2-3,-,-,TRBV4-2,15
CASSFRVRSPLHF,TGTGCCAGCAGTTTCCGTGTTCGCAGCCCCCTCCACTTT,TRBJ1-6,-,-,TRBV27,13
CASSRDRSGTEAFF,TGTGCCAGCTCACGGGACCGAAGTGGCACTGAAGCTTTCTTT,TRBJ1-1,-,-,TRBV18,14
CASSLGDSGNTIYF,TGCGCCAGCAGCTTGGGAGACTCTGGAAACACCATATATTTT,TRBJ1-3,-,few,TRBV5-1,14
CASSQDETQGFTTDTQYF,TGCGCCAGCAGCCAAGATGAGACCCAGGGTTTTACCACAGATACGCAGTATTTT,TRBJ2-3,-,-,TRBV4-1,18
CASSSTYRSYNEQFF,TGTGCCAGCAGCTCCACCTACCGATCATACAATGAGCAGTTCTTC,TRBJ2-1,-,-,TRBV7-3,15
CASSILEGGNQPQHF,TGTGCCAGTAGTATCTTAGAAGGAGGCAATCAGCCCCAGCATTTT,TRBJ1-5,-,-,TRBV19,15
CASSSAQGGKAEAFF,TGTGCCAGCAGTTCAGCACAAGGGGGGAAGGCTGAAGCTTTCTTT,TRBJ1-1,-,-,TRBV5-4,15
CASSFKAGGRTDTQYF,TGTGCCAGCAGCTTTAAAGCGGGGGGTCGGACAGATACGCAGTATTTT,TRBJ2-3,TRBD2,-,TRBV5-4,16
CASSLGQGRDYGYTF,TGCGCCAGCAGCTTGGGACAGGGTCGAGACTATGGCTACACCTTC,TRBJ1-2,TRBD1,-,TRBV5-1,15